The T cell receptor beta chain described here comes from a study of shared clonotypes between healthy human individuals. Study in general: CD4 naive and CD4 memory each took three plates per donor, while CD8 naive took two and CD8 memory one. Study-level findings and limits: A generally larger estimated richness was seen in naive subsets than in memory subsets. Investigators collected only blood, and repertoires in tissues likely differ.

The authors divided CD4+ cells into CD45RA+ naive and CD45RA-negative memory subsets. Germline V CDR1 and CDR2: SGHAT, FQNNGV. The germline V and J ends were trimmed by 2 bases and 2 bases, with 9 bases remaining between them. This CDR3 spans 14 amino acids. This clone was recorded at least ten times. No antigen is known for it. Assay used: immunoSEQ multiplex PCR; TCRdb lists only in-frame clones, some missing. The sample has approximately 330,000 clones, less than 85% seen once. The rearrangement joins TRBV11-2 to TRBJ2-5; D is perhaps TRBD1 (5 bases). This receptor was identified in a man aged 25 to 40 in good health. The sequenced sample was memory CD4+ T cells sorted from blood. Subset indicated: CD45RA-negative fraction. CDR3 loop: CASSLSDRQETQYF. Here the CDR3 DNA reads TGTGCCAGCAGCTTATCTGACAGACAAGAGACCCAGTACTTC.